This T cell receptor beta chain is from a study of human T cells and chemical hapten exposure listed by TCRdb under 2021. At the level of the whole study: For sensitization, 2% DPC in acetone was applied to a 2 cm by 2 cm area of upper inner arm skin. Patients additionally received weekly therapeutic DPC doses to the scalp throughout the roughly 26-week study period. Patch testing on the upper back used Finn chambers containing 0.01% DPC, with scoring done after 6 days according to International Contact Dermatitis Research Group standards. Alopecia areata with under or over 50% scalp involvement, alopecia totalis and alopecia universalis were represented in the patient cohort, which was mostly female. Libraries were combined into a pool for sequencing, and differences in TCR yield between samples came mainly from small differences in library volumes within the pool. This study followed changes in the peripheral blood TCR repertoire in vivo during primary and secondary sensitization of alopecia patients to the hapten diphenylcyclopropenone (DPC). Blood was sampled from patients pre-sensitization (week 0) and at 2, 6 and about 24 weeks after DPC sensitization. Blood for TCR sequencing was provided by twenty-nine alopecia patients at one to four time points (pre-sensitization, 2, 6 and 24 weeks). General conclusions and limits of the study: Significantly more large CDR3 similarity clusters were formed by expanded TCRs than by pre-sensitization or healthy control sets, consistent with antigen-driven responses. Because every patient had alopecia, a presumed autoimmune disease, the patients' immune response might differ from that of healthy individuals. After repeated subsampling, the strength of the expansion versus patch-test correlation and the threshold at which it became significant changed. Patch test score was positively correlated with the number of PT1 expanded TCRs, with significance at thresholds 8, 16 and 32 but not at 4. The number of TCRs above 1 in 1000 frequency did not change with DPC sensitization; there was no evidence of global repertoire structure alterations.

Library construction relied on RACE. Sequencing was carried out with a NextSeq 500. Library preparation attached unique molecular identifiers to individual cDNA molecules for quantitative, reproducible TCR counting. Both TCR alpha and TCR beta chains were sequenced from each blood RNA sample. In the paper's pipeline: A median of about 87,000 TCRs per sample was observed, with a range of about 20,000 to 700,000. V, J and CDR3 annotation of the TCR reads was carried out using the Decombinator software suite. Every sample was subsampled to the same number of TCRs (28,000) for the PS versus PT1 abundance plots. TCRs were defined as expanded if absent before sensitization and observed at least eight times at the 2-week time point. TCRdb passed the public sequencing reads through fastp at Q25 and MiXCR, retaining productive beta sequences. Records with the same CDR3 protein are collapsed into one entry carrying the most frequent genes and DNA. The V and J calls come from TCRdb's annotation, not from the publication. In this sample the table shows over 300,000 distinct CDR3 sequences, less than 6.5% of which occur a single time. The top ten hold 2.6% of the sample.

This clonotype was counted only a few times. Its binding antigen is unknown. Within one base of it there is no much larger clone, and no base qualities were kept. After removal of 2 bases from V and 5 bases from J, the junction retains 4 bases not matched to a gene. Reading the germline V gene gives CDR1 MGHRA and CDR2 YSYEKL. Counted from cysteine to phenylalanine, this CDR3 has 14 amino acids. The read is trimmed to its CDR3 DNA, 42 bases read in frame from base 1. The time point label of this sample denotes: pre-sensitization, week 0. Interpreted using the paper, the treatment or condition label stands for: therapeutic diphenylcyclopropenone sensitization with weekly scalp DPC. At each patch-test visit, blood was drawn before the patch test was applied. Patients were eligible if aged 18 to 70, diagnosed with alopecia and judged suitable for DPC therapy, and pregnant patients were excluded. Total RNA was isolated from unfractionated whole blood collected in Tempus Blood RNA tubes.

This clonotype was sampled from a woman in her 50s with alopecia areata. Some clones in this sample may be carry-over from other donors' samples. The rearrangement combines TRBV4-1 with TRBJ2-5; a stretch of 8 junction bases matches TRBD2. Sequenced here: whole blood, sampled in connection with sensitization to the hapten diphenylcyclopropenone (DPC). The CDR3: CASSQQLAEETQYF. The nucleotides are TGCGCCAGCAGCCAACAACTAGCGGAGGAGACCCAGTACTTC.